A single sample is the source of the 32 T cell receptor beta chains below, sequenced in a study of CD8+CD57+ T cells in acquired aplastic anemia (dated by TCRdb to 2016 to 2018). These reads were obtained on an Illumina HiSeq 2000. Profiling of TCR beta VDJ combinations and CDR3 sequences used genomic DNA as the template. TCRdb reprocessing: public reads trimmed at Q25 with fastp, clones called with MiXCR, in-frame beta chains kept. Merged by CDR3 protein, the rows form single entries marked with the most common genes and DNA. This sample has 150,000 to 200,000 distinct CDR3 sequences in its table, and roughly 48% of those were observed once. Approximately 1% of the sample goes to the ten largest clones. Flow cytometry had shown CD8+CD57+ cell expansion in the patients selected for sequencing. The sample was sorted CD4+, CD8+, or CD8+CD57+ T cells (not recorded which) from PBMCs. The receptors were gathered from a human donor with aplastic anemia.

The CDR3 here is CASSAIAGLGSYEQYF. Here the CDR3 DNA reads TGTGCCAGCAGTGCAATCGCAGGCTTGGGCTCCTACGAGCAGTACTTC. The genes are TRBV25-1 and TRBJ2-7; D gene ambiguous. V was shortened by 4 bases and J by 0 bases, with 16 bases between the two germline ends. The CDR3 runs to 16 residues. Germline lookup yields CDR1 MGHDK and CDR2 SYGVNS.

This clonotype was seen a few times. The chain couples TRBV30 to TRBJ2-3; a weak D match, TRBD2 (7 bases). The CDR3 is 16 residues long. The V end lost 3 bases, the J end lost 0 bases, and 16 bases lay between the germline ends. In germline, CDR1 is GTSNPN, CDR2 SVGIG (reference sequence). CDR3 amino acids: CAWRRGGIASTDTQYF. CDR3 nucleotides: TGTGCCTGGAGGAGGGGGGGCATCGCCAGCACAGATACGCAGTATTTT.

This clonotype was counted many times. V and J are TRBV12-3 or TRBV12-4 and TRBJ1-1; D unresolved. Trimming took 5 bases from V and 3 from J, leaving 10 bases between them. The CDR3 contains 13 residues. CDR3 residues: CASSPRLYTEAFF. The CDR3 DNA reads TGTGCCAGCAGTCCCCGGTTGTACACTGAAGCTTTCTTT.

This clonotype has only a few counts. CDR3 nucleotide sequence: TGTGCCATCAGTGATGACGACAGGGTTGGGACCGGGGAGCTGTTTTTT. The encoded protein is CAISDDDRVGTGELFF. V gene TRBV10-3 combines with J gene TRBJ2-2; 7 bases agree with TRBD1. The V segment lost 3 bases and the J segment 5 bases; nucleotides outside the gene matches: 9. The length of the CDR3 is 16 residues. Germline V CDR1 and CDR2: ENHRY, SYGVKD.

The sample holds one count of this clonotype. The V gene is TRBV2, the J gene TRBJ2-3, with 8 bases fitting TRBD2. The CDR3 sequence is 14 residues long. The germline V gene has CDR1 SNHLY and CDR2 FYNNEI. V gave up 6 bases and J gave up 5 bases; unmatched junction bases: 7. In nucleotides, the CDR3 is TGTGCCAGCAGCGGGACTAGTTCAGGAGATACGCAGTATTTT. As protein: CASSGTSSGDTQYF.

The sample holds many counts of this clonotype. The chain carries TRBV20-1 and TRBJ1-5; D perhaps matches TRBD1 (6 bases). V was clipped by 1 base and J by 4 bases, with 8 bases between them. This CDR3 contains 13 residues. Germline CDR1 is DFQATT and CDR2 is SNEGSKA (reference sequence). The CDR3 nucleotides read TGCAGTGCTAGAGGGGGGGCTAATCAGCCCCAGCATTTT. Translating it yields CSARGGANQPQHF.

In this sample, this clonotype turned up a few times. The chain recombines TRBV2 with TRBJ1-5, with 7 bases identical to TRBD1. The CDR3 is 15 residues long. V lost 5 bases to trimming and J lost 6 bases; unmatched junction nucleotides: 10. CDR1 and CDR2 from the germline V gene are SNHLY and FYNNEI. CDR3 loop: CASSSGTVGVQPQHF. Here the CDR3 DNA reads TGTGCCAGCAGTTCTGGGACAGTCGGAGTTCAGCCCCAGCATTTT.

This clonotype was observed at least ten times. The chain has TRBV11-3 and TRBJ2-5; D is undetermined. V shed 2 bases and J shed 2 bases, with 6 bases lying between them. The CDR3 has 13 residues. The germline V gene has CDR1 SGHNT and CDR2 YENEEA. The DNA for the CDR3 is TGTGCCAGCAGCTTAACAGTACAAGAGACCCAGTACTTC. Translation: CASSLTVQETQYF.

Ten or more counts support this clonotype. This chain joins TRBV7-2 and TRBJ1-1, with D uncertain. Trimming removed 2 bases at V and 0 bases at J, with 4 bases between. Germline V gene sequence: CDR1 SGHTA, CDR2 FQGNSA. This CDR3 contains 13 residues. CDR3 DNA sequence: TGTGCCAGCAGCTTAAAGGTGAACACTGAAGCTTTCTTT. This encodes CASSLKVNTEAFF.

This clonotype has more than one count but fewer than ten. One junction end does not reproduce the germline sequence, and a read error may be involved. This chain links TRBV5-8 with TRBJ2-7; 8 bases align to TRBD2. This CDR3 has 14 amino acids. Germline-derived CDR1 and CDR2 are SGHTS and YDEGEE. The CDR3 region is CASSFWGLVYEQHF. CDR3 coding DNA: TGTGCCAGCAGCTTTTGGGGACTAGTCTACGAGCAGCACTTC.

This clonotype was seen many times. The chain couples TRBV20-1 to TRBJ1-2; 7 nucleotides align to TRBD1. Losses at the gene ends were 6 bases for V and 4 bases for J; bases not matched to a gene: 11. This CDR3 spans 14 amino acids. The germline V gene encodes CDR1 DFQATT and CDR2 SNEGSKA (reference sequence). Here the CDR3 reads CSAGQPRASYGYTF. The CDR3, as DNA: TGCAGTGCGGGACAGCCCCGGGCCTCCTATGGCTACACCTTC.

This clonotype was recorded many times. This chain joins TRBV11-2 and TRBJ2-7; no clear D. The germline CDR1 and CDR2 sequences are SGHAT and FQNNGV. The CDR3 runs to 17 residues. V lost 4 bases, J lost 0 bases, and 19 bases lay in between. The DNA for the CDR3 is TGTGCCAGCAGCTCCCCTGTTATAACCAGGAGCTCCTACGAGCAGTACTTC. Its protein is CASSSPVITRSSYEQYF.

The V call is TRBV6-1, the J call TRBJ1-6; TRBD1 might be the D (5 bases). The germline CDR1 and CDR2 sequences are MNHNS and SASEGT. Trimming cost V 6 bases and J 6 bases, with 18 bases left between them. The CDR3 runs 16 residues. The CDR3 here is CASSPPSGLGNSPLHF. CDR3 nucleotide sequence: TGTGCCAGCAGCCCCCCTTCAGGGCTTGGTAATTCACCCCTCCACTTT.

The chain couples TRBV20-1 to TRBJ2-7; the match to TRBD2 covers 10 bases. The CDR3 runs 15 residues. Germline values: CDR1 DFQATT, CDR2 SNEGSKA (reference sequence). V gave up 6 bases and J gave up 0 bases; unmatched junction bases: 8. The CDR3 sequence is CSASKAGGPSYEQYF. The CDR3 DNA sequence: TGCAGTGCCAGCAAAGCGGGGGGGCCCTCCTACGAGCAGTACTTC.

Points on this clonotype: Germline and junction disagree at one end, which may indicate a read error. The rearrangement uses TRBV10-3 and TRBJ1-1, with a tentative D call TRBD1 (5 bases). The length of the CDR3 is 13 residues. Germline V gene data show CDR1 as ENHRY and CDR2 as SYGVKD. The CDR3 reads CASSGRGLSEAFF. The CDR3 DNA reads TGTGCCAGCAGTGGAAGGGGCCTTTCTGAAGCTTTCTTT.

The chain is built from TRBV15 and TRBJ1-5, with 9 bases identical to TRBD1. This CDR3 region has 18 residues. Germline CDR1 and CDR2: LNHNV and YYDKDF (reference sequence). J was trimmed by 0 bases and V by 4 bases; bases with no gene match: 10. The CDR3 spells CATSTRPGTGYSNQPQHF. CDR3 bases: TGTGCCACCAGCACACGTCCCGGGACAGGGTATAGCAATCAGCCCCAGCATTTT.

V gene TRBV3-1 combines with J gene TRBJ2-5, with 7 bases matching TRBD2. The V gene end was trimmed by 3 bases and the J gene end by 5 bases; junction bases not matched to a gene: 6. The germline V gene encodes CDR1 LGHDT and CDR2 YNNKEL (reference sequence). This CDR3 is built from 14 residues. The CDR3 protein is CASSQGEGLETQYF. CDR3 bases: TGTGCCAGCAGCCAGGGGGAGGGTCTGGAGACCCAGTACTTC.

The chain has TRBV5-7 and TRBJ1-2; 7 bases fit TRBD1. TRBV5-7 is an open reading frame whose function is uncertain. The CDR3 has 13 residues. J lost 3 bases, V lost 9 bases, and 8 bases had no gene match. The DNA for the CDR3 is TGTGCCACCCAAGGGGGCGAGTACTATGGCTACACCTTC. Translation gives CATQGGEYYGYTF.

This CDR3 reads CASSEILSDTQYF. CDR3 nucleotide sequence: TGCGCCAGCAGTGAGATCCTGTCAGATACGCAGTATTTT. The chain carries TRBV10-2 and TRBJ2-3, with D unresolved. Germline V gene data show CDR1 as WSHSY and CDR2 as SAAADI. Trimming stripped 2 bases from V and 4 bases from J, with 7 bases between. The CDR3 sequence is 13 residues long.

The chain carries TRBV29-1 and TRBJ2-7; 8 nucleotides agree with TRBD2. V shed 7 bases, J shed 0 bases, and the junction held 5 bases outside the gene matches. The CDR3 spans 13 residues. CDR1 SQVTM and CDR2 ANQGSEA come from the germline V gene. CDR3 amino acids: CSGQGTSSYEQYF. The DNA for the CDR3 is TGCAGCGGGCAAGGGACTAGCTCCTACGAGCAGTACTTC.

The CDR3 DNA is TGCAGCGTAGCCCGGGAAGGGAGCACAGATACGCAGTATTTT. It yields the protein CSVAREGSTDTQYF. The chain is built from TRBV29-1 and TRBJ2-3; D might be TRBD2 (5 bases). The germline V and J ends were trimmed by 6 bases and 0 bases, with 13 bases remaining between them. CDR1 SQVTM and CDR2 ANQGSEA come from the germline V gene. This CDR3 has 14 residues.

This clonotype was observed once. Here the CDR3 DNA reads TGTGCCAGCAGGATGCTAGCGGGAGAAAATGAGCAGTTCTTC. Amino acid sequence: CASRMLAGENEQFF. The chain links TRBV6-1 to TRBJ2-1, with TRBD2 matching over 10 bases. Germline CDR1 is MNHNS and CDR2 is SASEGT. Trimming at V came to 6 bases and at J to 7 bases, leaving 6 bases not matched to a gene. This CDR3 region has 14 residues.

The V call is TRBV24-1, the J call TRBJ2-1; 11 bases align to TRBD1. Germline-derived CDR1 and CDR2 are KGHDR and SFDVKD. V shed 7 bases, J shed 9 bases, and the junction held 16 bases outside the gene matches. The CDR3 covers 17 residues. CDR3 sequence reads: CATSSAIGTGGLAEQFF. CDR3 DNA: TGTGCCACCAGCAGTGCGATCGGGACAGGGGGACTGGCTGAGCAGTTCTTC.

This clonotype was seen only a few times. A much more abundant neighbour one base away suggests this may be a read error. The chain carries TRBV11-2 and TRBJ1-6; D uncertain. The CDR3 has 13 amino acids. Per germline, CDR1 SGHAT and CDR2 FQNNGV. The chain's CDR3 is CTSTGSYNSPLHF. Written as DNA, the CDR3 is TGTACCAGTACCGGGTCCTATAATTCACCCCTCCACTTT.

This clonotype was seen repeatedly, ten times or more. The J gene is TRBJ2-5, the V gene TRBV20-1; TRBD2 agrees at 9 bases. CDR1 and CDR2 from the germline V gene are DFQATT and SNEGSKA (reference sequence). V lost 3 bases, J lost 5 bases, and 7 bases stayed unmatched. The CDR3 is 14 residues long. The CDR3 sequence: CSARSGGRAETQYF. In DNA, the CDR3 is TGCAGTGCTAGGAGCGGGGGGAGGGCGGAGACCCAGTACTTC.

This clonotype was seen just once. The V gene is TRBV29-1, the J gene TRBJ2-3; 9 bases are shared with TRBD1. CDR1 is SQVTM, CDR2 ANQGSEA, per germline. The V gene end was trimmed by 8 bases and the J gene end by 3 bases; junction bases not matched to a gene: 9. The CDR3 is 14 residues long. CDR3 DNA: TGCAGCAGTCCCATGGACAGGGGTACAGATACGCAGTATTTT. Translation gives CSSPMDRGTDTQYF.

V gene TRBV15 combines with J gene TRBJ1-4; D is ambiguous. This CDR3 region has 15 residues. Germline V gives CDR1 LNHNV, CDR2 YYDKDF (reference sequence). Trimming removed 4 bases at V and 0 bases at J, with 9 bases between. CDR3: CATSNQLATNEKLFF. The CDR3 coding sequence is TGTGCCACCAGCAACCAGCTTGCAACTAATGAAAAACTGTTTTTT.

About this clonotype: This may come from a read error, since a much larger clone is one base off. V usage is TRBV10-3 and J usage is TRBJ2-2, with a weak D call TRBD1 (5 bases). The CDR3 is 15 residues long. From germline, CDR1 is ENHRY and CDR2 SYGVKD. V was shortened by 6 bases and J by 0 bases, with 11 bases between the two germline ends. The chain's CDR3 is CAIRLTATNTGELFF. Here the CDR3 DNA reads TGTGCCATCAGGCTGACAGCTACGAACACCGGGGAGCTGTTTTTT.

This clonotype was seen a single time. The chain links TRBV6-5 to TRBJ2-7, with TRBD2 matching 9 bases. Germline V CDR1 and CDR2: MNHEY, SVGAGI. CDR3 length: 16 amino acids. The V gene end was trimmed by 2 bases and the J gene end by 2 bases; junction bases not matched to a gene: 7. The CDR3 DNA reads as TGTGCCAGCAGTTACAACAGCGGGAGGAGGGCCTACGAGCAGTACTTC. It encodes CASSYNSGRRAYEQYF.

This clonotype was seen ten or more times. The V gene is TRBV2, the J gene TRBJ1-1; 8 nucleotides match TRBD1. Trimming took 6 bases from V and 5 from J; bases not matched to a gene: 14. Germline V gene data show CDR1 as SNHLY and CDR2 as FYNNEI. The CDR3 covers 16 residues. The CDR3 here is CASSQDRARGRTEAFF. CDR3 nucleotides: TGTGCCAGCAGCCAGGACAGGGCAAGGGGAAGGACTGAAGCTTTCTTT.

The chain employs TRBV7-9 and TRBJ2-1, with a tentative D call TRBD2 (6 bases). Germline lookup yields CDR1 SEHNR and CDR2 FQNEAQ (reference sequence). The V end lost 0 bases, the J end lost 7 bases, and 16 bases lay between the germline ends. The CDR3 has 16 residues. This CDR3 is CASSLARLVAGNEQFF. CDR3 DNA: TGTGCCAGCAGCTTAGCGCGTCTCGTCGCGGGAAATGAGCAGTTCTTC.

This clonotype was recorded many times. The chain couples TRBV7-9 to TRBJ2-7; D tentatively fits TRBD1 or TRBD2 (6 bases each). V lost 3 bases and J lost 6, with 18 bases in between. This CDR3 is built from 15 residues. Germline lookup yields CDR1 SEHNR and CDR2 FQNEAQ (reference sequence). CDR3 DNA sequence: TGTGCCAGCAGCTTGGGACGGGGGCTCACCGGCGAGCAGTACTTC. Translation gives CASSLGRGLTGEQYF.